The following is a T cell receptor (beta chain) sequence with its context. These data belong to a study of cytomegalovirus exposure and HLA in healthy donors. A multiplex PCR was run with 60 Vbeta primers and 13 Jbeta primers. The data were produced by immunoSEQ multiplex PCR, yet TCRdb's version contains in-frame clones alone and is incomplete. This sample has around 95,000 clones; roughly 82% occur once, and the top ten carry roughly 3.4%. In germline, CDR1 is MDHEN, CDR2 SYDVKM. There are 12 residues in the CDR3. Trimming removed 6 bases from V and 3 bases from J, with 9 bases in between. V is TRBV28 and J is TRBJ2-7, with D possibly matching TRBD2 (5 bases). The material sequenced was PBMCs. The TCR was taken from a man aged 30-40 years in good health and CMV-seropositive. The CDR3 DNA follows: TGTGCCAGCAGGCCCGGGAACTACGAGCAGTACTTC. It encodes CASRPGNYEQYF.